The rows below give T cell receptor beta chains drawn from one sample of a study of OX40 agonist ivuxolimab in advanced cancers. The table came from immunoSEQ multiplex PCR; TCRdb's copy has only in-frame clones and leaves some out. The table has more than 65,000 clones, 85% seen once. Sequencing used CD4+ or CD8+ T cells sorted from blood, obtained in a trial of the OX40 agonist ivuxolimab. These receptors originate from an adult with an advanced solid tumor such as melanoma, head and neck, liver or kidney cancer. Both conserved end residues are part of each CDR3. D genes are given only for firm matches. Clone size is given for some rows only: seen once, a few or many times, or a class if the clone is expanded.

V	J	D	size	DNA	CDR3
TRBV5-1	TRBJ1-1	.	.	TGCGCCAGCAGCCCCGGCGGGGGCTCGAGTGGTACTGAAGCTTTCTTT	CASSPGGGSSGTEAFF
TRBV6-4	TRBJ2-3	.	.	TGTGCCAGCAGTGTCGGCGGACCCTTCCCGGAAACAGATACGCAGTATTTT	CASSVGGPFPETDTQYF
TRBV29-1	TRBJ1-4	.	few	TGCAGCGTTGCCCTTAGTGAAAAACTGTTTTTT	CSVALSEKLFF
TRBV19	TRBJ2-1	TRBD2	.	TGTGCCAGTAGTATAGGGTCACTAGCGGGGGGCTACAATGAGCAGTTCTTC	CASSIGSLAGGYNEQFF
TRBV19	TRBJ1-3	.	.	TGTGCCAGTTCCGATCCAGGGCGGCGTAGCTCTGGAAACACCATATATTTT	CASSDPGRRSSGNTIYF
TRBV2	TRBJ1-6	.	once	TGTGCCAGCAGCGGTGGGACATTTAATAATTCACCCCTCCACTTT	CASSGGTFNNSPLHF
TRBV7-9	TRBJ2-7	TRBD2	once	TGTGCCAGCAGTCGTGGCGGGAGTGATTCTTACGAGCAGTACTTC	CASSRGGSDSYEQYF
TRBV7-9	TRBJ2-2	TRBD1	.	TGTGCCAGCAGCTTTTGGACAGGGCATTCCGGGGAGCTGTTTTTT	CASSFWTGHSGELFF
TRBV27	TRBJ1-1	.	.	TGTGCCAGCAGTTTATCGGATGGGAGGGAAGCTTTCTTT	CASSLSDGREAFF
TRBV6-5	TRBJ2-3	.	once	TGTGCCAGCAGTTACTTGAATACGCAGTATTTT	CASSYLNTQYF
TRBV2	TRBJ1-6	.	.	TGTGCCAGCAGTGCTCGGACAGATTCACCCCTCCACTTT	CASSARTDSPLHF
TRBV27	TRBJ1-2	.	.	TGTGCCAGCAGTACAAACGGCCCCTATGGCTACACCTTC	CASSTNGPYGYTF
TRBV5-1	TRBJ2-1	TRBD2	.	TGCGCCAGCAGCCTGGGGAGTGGCGGGAGGGGACACAATGAGCAGTTCTTC	CASSLGSGGRGHNEQFF
TRBV18	TRBJ2-6	.	.	TGTGCCAGCTCACCGGGGGGAATTGGGGCCAACGTCCTGACTTTC	CASSPGGIGANVLTF
TRBV10-2	TRBJ1-4	.	.	TGCGCCAGCAGTGAGTCGTACGAAAAACTGTTTTTT	CASSESYEKLFF
TRBV14	TRBJ1-3	.	.	TGTGCCAGCAGCAACAAGGTCTCTGGAAACACCATATATTTT	CASSNKVSGNTIYF
TRBV11-3	TRBJ2-1	.	.	TGTGCCAGCCGCCGGACAGACAATGAGCAGTTCTTC	CASRRTDNEQFF
TRBV6-5	TRBJ1-2	TRBD1	.	TGTGCCAGCAGTTACTCAGGAGGGGGCTACTATGGCTACACCTTC	CASSYSGGGYYGYTF
TRBV30	TRBJ1-5	.	once	TGTGCCTGGAGCCAAGGGGGGAATCTAAATCAGCCCCAGCATTTT	CAWSQGGNLNQPQHF
TRBV15	TRBJ2-1	.	.	TGTGCCACCAGCCTATTAGACTCCTATGAGCAGTTCTTC	CATSLLDSYEQFF
TRBV4-1	TRBJ1-2	TRBD1	.	TGCGCCAGCAGCCATGGAGCAGGGGGCGCAGAATATGGCTACACCTTC	CASSHGAGGAEYGYTF
TRBV28	TRBJ2-5	TRBD1	.	TGTGCCAGCAGTTTAGGGAGACAGGGGAGAGAGACCCAGTACTTC	CASSLGRQGRETQYF
TRBV14	TRBJ1-2	.	.	TGTGCCAGCAGCCCCACAGGGTACTATGGCTACACCTTC	CASSPTGYYGYTF
TRBV7-9	TRBJ2-7	.	few	TGTGCCAGCAGCTTAGTCGCCAGCTACGAGCAGTACTTC	CASSLVASYEQYF
TRBV7-2	TRBJ1-5	.	.	TGTGCCAGCAGCTCCCAGACGGCTGGTAGTCAGCCCCAGCATTTT	CASSSQTAGSQPQHF
TRBV6-5	TRBJ1-1	.	.	TGTGCCAGCAGTTACTTTGGGGACGCTGAAGCTTTCTTT	CASSYFGDAEAFF
TRBV18	TRBJ1-4	TRBD1	.	TGTGCCAGCTCACCGGGACAGGGCGGCGAAAAACTGTTTTTT	CASSPGQGGEKLFF
TRBV6-5	TRBJ1-5	.	.	TGTGCCAGCAGTTACTCGAATGTCAATCAGCCCCAGCATTTT	CASSYSNVNQPQHF
TRBV28	TRBJ2-5	.	.	TGTGCCAGCAGCCGACAGGACTCTCAGACCCAGTACTTC	CASSRQDSQTQYF
TRBV15	TRBJ1-3	.	.	TGTGCCACCAGCAGAGACGGTCAACAAAACTCTGGAAACACCATATATTTT	CATSRDGQQNSGNTIYF
TRBV6-5	TRBJ1-3	.	.	TGTGCCAGCAGTTACGGGATAGCTTACTCTGGAAACACCATATATTTT	CASSYGIAYSGNTIYF
TRBV5-5	TRBJ1-1	.	.	TGTGCCAGCAGCTGGGACCCCCGGGGGACTGAAGCTTTCTTT	CASSWDPRGTEAFF
TRBV2	TRBJ2-5	TRBD2	.	TGTGCCAGCAATTATTTAGCGGGAGGCACAGAGACCCAGTACTTC	CASNYLAGGTETQYF
TRBV15	TRBJ1-1	.	.	TGTGCCACCAGCGAAGGCCCGGGAACACCGAACACTGAAGCTTTCTTT	CATSEGPGTPNTEAFF
TRBV7-9	TRBJ1-1	.	.	TGTGCCAGCAGCTTTCAGAATGCCGGCACTGAAGCTTTCTTT	CASSFQNAGTEAFF
TRBV2	TRBJ2-1	.	.	TGTGCCAGCATGTCTCTCGGGTCCTACAATGAGCAGTTCTTC	CASMSLGSYNEQFF
TRBV7-9	TRBJ1-1	TRBD1	.	TGTGCCAGCAGCCCAGAGGACAGGGGTATGAACACTGAAGCTTTCTTT	CASSPEDRGMNTEAFF
TRBV7-2	TRBJ2-7	TRBD1	.	TGTGCCAGCAGCTTAGACGGACAGGGCTCCTACGAGCAGTACTTC	CASSLDGQGSYEQYF
TRBV7-2	TRBJ2-5	TRBD2	.	TGTGCCAGCAGCCCAGGGACTAGCGGGAGCAAGGAGACCCAGTACTTC	CASSPGTSGSKETQYF